Each of the 22 T cell receptor beta chains below was sequenced from the same sample in a study of control samples from healthy donors and cancer patients. Data came from immunoSEQ multiplex PCR; TCRdb stores just in-frame clones and leaves some out. The sample yields tens of thousands of clones, around 87% seen once. The sequenced sample consisted of PBMCs. Receptors were obtained from a woman in her sixties with lung cancer.

The chain is built from TRBV4-1 and TRBJ2-3, with a possible D match to TRBD1 (6 bases). CDR1 MGHRA and CDR2 YSYEKL come from the germline V gene. Between the trimmed V and J ends, which lost 3 bases and 4 bases, there was a span of 17 bases. CDR3 size: 16 residues. CDR3 nucleotide sequence: TGCGCCAGCAGCCAGACACCAGGGGCGGGCGCAGATACGCAGTATTTT. The encoded protein is CASSQTPGAGADTQYF.

V usage is TRBV3-1 (or the pseudogene TRBV3-2) and J usage is TRBJ1-1, with D perhaps matching TRBD1 (5 bases). V was cut by 4 bases and J by 4 bases, with 10 bases left in between. Germline CDR1 LGHDT, CDR2 YNNKEL (reference sequence). The CDR3 has 13 amino acids. In DNA, the CDR3 is TGTGCCAGCAGCCTAACAGGATCCACTGAAGCTTTCTTT. This gives the protein CASSLTGSTEAFF.

The rearrangement links TRBV10-3 to TRBJ2-7; TRBD1 matches 10 bases. Trimming cost V 1 base and J 4 bases; bases outside gene matches: 10. Looked up from germline, CDR1 is ENHRY and CDR2 is SYGVKD. The length of the CDR3 is 17 residues. This CDR3 reads CAISEYAGTGASYEQYF. In DNA form, the CDR3 reads TGTGCCATCAGTGAGTATGCCGGGACAGGGGCATCATACGAGCAGTACTTC.

The V and J genes are TRBV6-5 and TRBJ2-7; a possible D gene is TRBD1 (6 bases). The V gene's germline CDR1 is MNHEY and CDR2 SVGAGI. V lost 2 bases, J lost 2 bases, and 10 bases lay in between. The CDR3 length is 14 residues. CDR3 amino acids: CASSYQQGPYEQYF. CDR3 in DNA: TGTGCCAGCAGTTACCAACAGGGTCCCTACGAGCAGTACTTC.

CDR3 in DNA: TGTGCCAGCAGCAAGACCTACAATGAGCAGTTCTTC. Translating it yields CASSKTYNEQFF. The chain is built from TRBV21-1 and TRBJ2-1. TRBV21-1 is a pseudogene segment. This CDR3 region has 12 residues.

The chain employs TRBV2 and TRBJ2-1; 13 bases map to TRBD2. The germline gives CDR1 SNHLY, CDR2 FYNNEI. The ends lost 5 bases at V and 8 bases at J; junction bases unmatched: 3. The length of the CDR3 is 14 residues. The CDR3 DNA reads TGTGCCAGCAGTTCACTAGCGGGAGGGTATGAGCAGTTCTTC. It yields the protein CASSSLAGGYEQFF.

The V gene is TRBV7-9, the J gene TRBJ2-6, with 9 positions matching TRBD1. This CDR3 has 16 residues. The V gene end was trimmed by 5 bases and the J gene end by 5 bases; junction bases not matched to a gene: 7. Germline CDR1 is SEHNR and CDR2 is FQNEAQ (reference sequence). In nucleotides, the CDR3 is TGTGCCAGCAGCGCGCGAGGGACAGGGAGGGCCAACGTCCTGACTTTC. Amino acids: CASSARGTGRANVLTF. Based on the CDR3 plus reference TRBV7-9 and TRBJ2-6, the full variable domain is DTGVSQNPRHKITKRGQNVTFRCDPISEHNRLYWYRQTLGQGPEFLTYFQNEAQLEKSRLLSDRFSAERPKGSFSTLEIQRTEQGDSAMYLCASSARGTGRANVLTFGAGSRLTVL.

V usage is TRBV19 and J usage is TRBJ1-5; possible D gene TRBD1, 5 bases. This CDR3 region has 14 residues. From germline, CDR1 is LNHDA and CDR2 SQIVND (reference sequence). Trimming removed 7 bases from V and 0 bases from J, with 10 bases in between. The chain's CDR3 is CASTTGSSNQPQHF. For the CDR3, the DNA is TGTGCCAGTACCACAGGTTCTAGCAATCAGCCCCAGCATTTT. Filled out from reference TRBV19 and TRBJ1-5, the complete variable domain reads DGGITQSPKYLFRKEGQNVTLSCEQNLNHDAMYWYRQDPGQGLRLIYYSQIVNDFQKGDIAEGYSVSREKKESFPLTVTSAQKNPTAFYLCASTTGSSNQPQHFGDGTRLSIL.

This chain uses TRBV9 with TRBJ1-1, with D possibly matching TRBD1 (5 bases). Germline V gives CDR1 SGDLS, CDR2 YYNGEE. The CDR3 has 14 amino acids. The ends were cut back, 3 bases at V and 4 bases at J, with 13 bases in the middle. The CDR3 loop is CASSATPGGTEAFF. CDR3 DNA sequence: TGTGCCAGCAGCGCGACCCCGGGGGGCACTGAAGCTTTCTTT.

The sample holds one count of this clone. The rearrangement links TRBV6-5 to TRBJ2-1, with D tentatively TRBD2 (5 bases). In germline, CDR1 is MNHEY, CDR2 SVGAGI. Trimming removed 5 bases from V and 2 bases from J, with 10 bases in between. The CDR3 is made up of 14 amino acids. CDR3 DNA: TGTGCCAGCAGTCAGGACTTCGCCTACAATGAGCAGTTCTTC. As protein: CASSQDFAYNEQFF.

This chain joins TRBV5-5 and TRBJ2-7, with D unclear. CDR1 is SGHKS, CDR2 YYEKEE, per germline (reference sequence). The V gene lost 4 bases and the J gene lost 0 bases, with 8 bases spanning the gap. The CDR3 loop spans 13 amino acids. The CDR3 region is CASSIKSSYEQYF. CDR3 in DNA: TGTGCCAGCAGCATAAAGAGCTCCTACGAGCAGTACTTC. Variable domain in full (rest from reference TRBV5-5 and TRBJ2-7): DAGVTQSPTHLIKTRGQQVTLRCSPISGHKSVSWYQQVLGQGPQFIFQYYEKEERGRGNFPDRFSARQFPNYSSELNVNALLLGDSALYLCASSIKSSYEQYFGPGTRLTVT.

There are a few counts of this clone. The chain employs TRBV29-1 and TRBJ2-7; D is ambiguous. Deletions cut 1 base from V and 5 bases from J, with 18 bases between. The germline gives CDR1 SQVTM, CDR2 ANQGSEA. This CDR3 contains 15 residues. CDR3 coding DNA: TGCAGCGTTGAAGGGGGTTACGGTAGGTTCGACGAGCAGTACTTC. Amino acid sequence: CSVEGGYGRFDEQYF.

The chain uses TRBV5-4 and TRBJ2-3; tentatively, D is TRBD2 (5 bases). V was cut by 0 bases and J by 9 bases, with 11 bases left in between. Germline V gene sequence: CDR1 SGHNT, CDR2 YYREEE (reference sequence). The CDR3 is 13 amino acids. CDR3 in DNA: TGTGCCAGCAGCTTGGCGACGGAGGACACGCAGTATTTT. It yields the protein CASSLATEDTQYF.

This clone has a single count. CDR3 DNA sequence: TGTGCCAGCAGTGTTTTTTCGGGAGCTGGGAATGAGCAGTTCTTC. This translates into CASSVFSGAGNEQFF. This chain joins TRBV2 and TRBJ2-1; a possible D gene is TRBD2 (6 bases). The ends were cut back, 4 bases at V and 7 bases at J, with 17 bases in the middle. Germline values: CDR1 SNHLY, CDR2 FYNNEI. This CDR3 spans 15 amino acids. Full variable domain (rest looked up from reference TRBV2 and TRBJ2-1): EPEVTQTPSHQVTQMGQEVILRCVPISNHLYFYWYRQILGQKVEFLVSFYNNEISEKSEIFDDQFSVERPDGSNFTLKIRSTKLEDSAMYFCASSVFSGAGNEQFFGPGTRLTVL.

The chain joins TRBV28 to TRBJ1-1; D is uncertain. Germline V CDR1 and CDR2: MDHEN, SYDVKM. The CDR3 is made up of 16 amino acids. V was clipped by 7 bases and J by 4 bases, with 22 bases between them. The CDR3 bases are TGTGCCAGCAAGAGAAGACAAGGGTTTTATAGCACTGAAGCTTTCTTT. Its translation is CASKRRQGFYSTEAFF.

This clone was observed a single time. The chain employs TRBV27 and TRBJ1-6; D unresolved. This CDR3 is built from 12 residues. The germline V gene encodes CDR1 MNHEY and CDR2 SMNVEV (reference sequence). The V gene lost 5 bases and the J gene lost 5 bases, with 4 bases spanning the gap. CDR3 protein: CASSGNNSPLHF. The CDR3 DNA follows: TGTGCCAGCAGTGGGAATAATTCACCCCTCCACTTT.

This clone was seen once. The CDR3 DNA sequence: TGTGCCAGCAGCCAGGGGACTAGCGGGAGTAATGAGCAGTTCTTC. It encodes CASSQGTSGSNEQFF. The chain couples TRBV5-4 to TRBJ2-1; 14 bases line up with TRBD2. The germline V gene encodes CDR1 SGHNT and CDR2 YYREEE (reference sequence). This CDR3 has 15 amino acids. J gave up 7 bases and V 4 bases, and 4 bases lay outside the gene matches.

The chain is built from TRBV2 and TRBJ1-1; weak D call: TRBD1 (5 bases). This CDR3 comprises 14 residues. V was clipped by 7 bases and J by 2 bases, with 14 bases between them. The germline V gene encodes CDR1 SNHLY and CDR2 FYNNEI. The CDR3 sequence: CASIPGAVNTEAFF. Here the CDR3 DNA reads TGTGCCAGCATCCCTGGGGCAGTAAACACTGAAGCTTTCTTT.

This clone was detected once. The V gene is TRBV5-1, the J gene TRBJ1-5; no clear D. The CDR3 has 12 residues. V was trimmed by 4 bases and J by 9 bases, leaving 11 bases between them. CDR1 is SGHRS and CDR2 is YFSETQ in the germline V gene. The CDR3 protein is CASSGPSWPQHF. The DNA for the CDR3 is TGCGCCAGCAGCGGCCCATCTTGGCCCCAGCATTTT.

CDR3 region: CASSTGLAGTYEQYF. The CDR3 nucleotides are TGTGCCAGTAGTACCGGACTAGCCGGGACCTACGAGCAGTACTTC. The V and J genes are TRBV19 and TRBJ2-7; TRBD2 aligns across 8 bases. With 4 bases clipped from V and 2 bases from J, the junction kept 7 bases outside the gene matches. The V gene's germline CDR1 is LNHDA and CDR2 SQIVND (reference sequence). This CDR3 region has 15 residues.

Of note for this clone: Different DNA sequences within this sample yield the same CDR3. V and J are TRBV5-1 and TRBJ2-1; D possibly corresponds to TRBD1 (6 bases). With 0 bases removed from V and 7 bases from J, the gap between germline ends came to 11 bases. The CDR3 runs to 14 residues. Per the germline V gene, CDR1 is SGHRS and CDR2 is YFSETQ. DNA of the CDR3: TGCGCCAGCAGCTTGGGGCCTCAGGGGAATGAGCAGTTCTTC. Its translation: CASSLGPQGNEQFF.

The chain links TRBV19 to TRBJ2-6; D not certain. Per the germline V gene, CDR1 is LNHDA and CDR2 is SQIVND (reference sequence). V dropped 3 bases and J dropped 2 bases, with 14 bases sitting between them. The CDR3 is 17 amino acids. DNA for the CDR3: TGTGCCAGTAGTATCGAGGCCAAGCTAGCTGGGGCCAACGTCCTGACTTTC. Its translation: CASSIEAKLAGANVLTF.